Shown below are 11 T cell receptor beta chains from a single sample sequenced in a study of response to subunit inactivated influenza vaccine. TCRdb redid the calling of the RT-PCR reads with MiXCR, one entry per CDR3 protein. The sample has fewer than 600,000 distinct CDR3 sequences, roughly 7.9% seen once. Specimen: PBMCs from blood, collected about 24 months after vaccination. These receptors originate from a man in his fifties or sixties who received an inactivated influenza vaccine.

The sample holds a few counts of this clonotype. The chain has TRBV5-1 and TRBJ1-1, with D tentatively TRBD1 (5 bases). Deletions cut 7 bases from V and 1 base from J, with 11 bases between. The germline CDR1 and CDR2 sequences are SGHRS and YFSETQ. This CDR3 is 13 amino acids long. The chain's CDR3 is CASGKTENTEAFF. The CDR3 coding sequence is TGCGCCAGCGGTAAGACAGAGAACACTGAAGCTTTCTTT. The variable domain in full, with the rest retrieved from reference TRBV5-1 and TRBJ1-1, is KAGVTQTPRYLIKTRGQQVTLSCSPISGHRSVSWYQQTPGQGLQFLFEYFSETQRNKGNFPGRFSGRQFSNSRSEMNVSTLELGDSALYLCASGKTENTEAFFGQGTRLTVV.

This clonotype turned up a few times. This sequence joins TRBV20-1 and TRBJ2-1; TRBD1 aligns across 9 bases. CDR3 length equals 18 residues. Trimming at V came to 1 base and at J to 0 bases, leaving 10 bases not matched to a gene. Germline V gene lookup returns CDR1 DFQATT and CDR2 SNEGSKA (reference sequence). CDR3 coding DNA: TGCAGTGCTAGAGCGACAGGGGGTGGTCGTAGCTCCTACAATGAGCAGTTCTTC. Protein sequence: CSARATGGGRSSYNEQFF.

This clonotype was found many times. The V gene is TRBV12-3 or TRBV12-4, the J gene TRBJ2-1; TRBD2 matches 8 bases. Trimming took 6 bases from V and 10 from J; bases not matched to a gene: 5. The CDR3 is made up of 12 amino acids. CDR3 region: CASRGTSHEQFF. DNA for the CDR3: TGTGCCAGCAGGGGGACTAGTCACGAGCAGTTCTTC.

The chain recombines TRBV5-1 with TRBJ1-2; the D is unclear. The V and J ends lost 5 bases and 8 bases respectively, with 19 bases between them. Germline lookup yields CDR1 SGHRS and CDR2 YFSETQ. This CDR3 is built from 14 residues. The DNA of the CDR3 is TGCGCCAGCAGATCCTGGGCCAGCGATTGGGGCTACACCTTC. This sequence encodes CASRSWASDWGYTF.

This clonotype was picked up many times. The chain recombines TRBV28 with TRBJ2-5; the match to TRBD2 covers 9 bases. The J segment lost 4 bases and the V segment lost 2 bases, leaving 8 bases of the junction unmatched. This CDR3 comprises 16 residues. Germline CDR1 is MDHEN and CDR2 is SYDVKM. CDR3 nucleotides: TGTGCCAGCAGTTTAAGGAGGCGGGAGGGCCGAGAGACCCAGTACTTC. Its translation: CASSLRRREGRETQYF.

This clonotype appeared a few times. DNA of the CDR3: TGTGCCAGCAGTGTAATAGGTGGCTACACCTTC. This encodes CASSVIGGYTF. The rearrangement links TRBV25-1 to TRBJ1-2, with D hard to call. This CDR3 has 11 amino acids. V was pared by 4 bases and J by 7 bases, with 7 bases between. Germline CDR1 reads MGHDK; CDR2 reads SYGVNS.

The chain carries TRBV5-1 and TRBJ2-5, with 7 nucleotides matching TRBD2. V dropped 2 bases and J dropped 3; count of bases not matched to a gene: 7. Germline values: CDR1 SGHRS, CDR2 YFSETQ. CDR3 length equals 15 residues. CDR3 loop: CASSFRDYSEETQYF. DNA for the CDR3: TGCGCCAGCAGCTTTAGGGACTACTCTGAAGAGACCCAGTACTTC.

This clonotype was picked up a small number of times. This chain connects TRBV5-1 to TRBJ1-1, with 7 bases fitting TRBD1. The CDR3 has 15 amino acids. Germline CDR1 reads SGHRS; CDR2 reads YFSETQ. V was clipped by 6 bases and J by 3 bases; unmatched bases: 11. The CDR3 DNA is TGCGCCAGCACCCCGAGGTCTACAGGGGACACTGAAGCTTTCTTT. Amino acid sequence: CASTPRSTGDTEAFF.

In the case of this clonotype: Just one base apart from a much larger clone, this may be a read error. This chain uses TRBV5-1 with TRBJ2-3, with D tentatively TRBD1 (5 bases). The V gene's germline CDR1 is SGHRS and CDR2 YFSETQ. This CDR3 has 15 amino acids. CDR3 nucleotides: TGCGCCGGCAGCTTGGACACCCCGGGCACAGATACGCAGTATTTT. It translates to CAGSLDTPGTDTQYF.

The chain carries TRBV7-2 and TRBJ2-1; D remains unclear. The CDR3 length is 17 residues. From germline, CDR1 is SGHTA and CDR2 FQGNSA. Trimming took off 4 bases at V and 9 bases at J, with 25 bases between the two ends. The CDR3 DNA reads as TGTGCCAGCAGCTGCGACCTTCCGGACGGAAACGGGTTTGAGCAGTTCTTC. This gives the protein CASSCDLPDGNGFEQFF.

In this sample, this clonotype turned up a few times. The CDR3 region is CASSQGRTGQETQYF. The CDR3 DNA reads as TGTGCCAGCAGCCAAGGTCGGACTGGCCAAGAGACCCAGTACTTC. The chain joins TRBV4-2 to TRBJ2-5; D possibly corresponds to TRBD2 (5 bases). V was clipped by 1 base and J by 1 base, with 10 bases between them. CDR3 size: 15 residues. Germline lookup yields CDR1 LGHNA and CDR2 YNFKEQ.